This T cell receptor beta chain was sequenced in a study of memory CD4+ T cells and cytomegalovirus serostatus. Single viable CD3+CD4+CD8-CD45RO+ cells were sorted as the memory CD4+ T cells. Profiled with immunoSEQ multiplex PCR; TCRdb holds only in-frame clones, not every one. The sample includes about 31,000 clones, under 80% of them seen just once. This receptor was taken from an adult in good health and CMV-seronegative. Some clones in this sample may be carry-over from other donors' samples. Sequencing was performed on memory CD4+ T cells from blood.

The DNA of the CDR3 is TGTGCCAGTACGCCCACCGGGACAGGGTTCTACAATGAGCAGTTCTTC. Its protein is CASTPTGTGFYNEQFF. The chain uses TRBV19 and TRBJ2-1; 9 nucleotides match TRBD1. The CDR3 totals 16 residues. The V gene end was trimmed by 7 bases and the J gene end by 3 bases; junction bases not matched to a gene: 10. The germline V gene encodes CDR1 LNHDA and CDR2 SQIVND (reference sequence).